Shown below are 7 T cell receptor beta chains from a single sample sequenced in a study of glioma-infiltrating T cells. TCR alpha and beta CDR3 regions were amplified from RNA using iRepertoire nested multiplex PCR. TCRdb re-analysed the multiplex PCR reads in MiXCR, keeping a single row per CDR3 protein. The sample lists fewer than 110,000 distinct CDR3 sequences; approximately 28% were seen once. The sequenced sample was glioma tissue, nonneoplastic brain tissue, or PBMCs (not recorded which). These TCRs come from a human donor with low-grade glioma or glioblastoma, undergoing nonglioma brain surgery, or in good health (not recorded which).

This clonotype was counted once. Germline is not matched at one junction end, which may reflect a read error. This chain joins TRBV7-2 and TRBJ1-5; no clear D gene. Germline loops: CDR1 SGHTA, CDR2 FQGNSA. This CDR3 contains 15 residues. The CDR3 bases are TGTGCCAGCAGATTAGGGTCGGCCACCAATTCGCCCCAGCATTTT. It translates to CASRLGSATNSPQHF.

A remark on this clonotype: A much larger clone differs by one base, so this may be a read error. The chain is built from TRBV20-1 and TRBJ1-6; 9 bases are a match to TRBD1. CDR3 size: 14 residues. The germline V gene has CDR1 DFQATT and CDR2 SNEGSKA (reference sequence). The CDR3, as DNA: TGCAGTGCTGGTACAGGGGGCGGCTCGGCACCCCCCCACTTT. Translated: CSAGTGGGSAPPHF.

The rearrangement joins TRBV5-1 to TRBJ2-5; TRBD2 agrees at 7 bases. The germline CDR1 and CDR2 sequences are SGHRS and YFSETQ. J gave up 4 bases and V 2 bases, and 2 bases lay outside the gene matches. This CDR3 has 13 residues. The CDR3: CASSFLAAETQYF. CDR3 DNA sequence: TGCGCCAGCAGCTTCCTAGCGGCAGAGACCCAGTACTTC.

This clonotype was seen a handful of times. With a much larger clone just one base away, this may be a read error. This chain joins TRBV20-1 and TRBJ2-1; D unclear. CDR1 is DFQATT and CDR2 is SNEGSKA in the germline V gene (reference sequence). Trimming took 4 bases from V and 6 from J, leaving 16 bases between them. There are 14 residues in the CDR3. CDR3 in DNA: TGCAGTGCTACCGAGACAACCAAGGGCAATGAGCAGTTCTTC. Its translation is CSATETTKGNEQFF.

As for this clonotype: Possible read error: a much larger clone is one base away. Given the absence of the conserved phenylalanine or tryptophan at the CDR3 end, a read error is likely. V and J are TRBV20-1 and TRBJ2-7, with D unresolved. The CDR3 contains 12 residues. The V end was cut by 6 bases, the J end by 3 bases, with 12 bases between. CDR1 and CDR2 (germline): DFQATT, SNEGSKA (reference sequence). CDR3 in amino acids: CSATQWGYEQYL. The DNA of the CDR3 is TGCAGTGCAACCCAGTGGGGCTACGAGCAGTACCTC.

In the case of this clonotype: Possible read error: a much larger clone is one base away. V is TRBV6-1 and J is TRBJ2-1, with D tentatively TRBD2 (6 bases). CDR1 is MNHNS, CDR2 SASEGT, per germline. The length of the CDR3 is 15 residues. V lost 6 bases to trimming and J lost 4 bases, with 16 bases between them. The CDR3, as DNA: TGTGCCAGCAGACAGACAGAAGGAGGGTACAATGAGCAGTTCTTC. This encodes CASRQTEGGYNEQFF.

This clonotype was counted a few times. The gene calls are TRBV18 and TRBJ2-5, with 11 bases that match TRBD2. J gave up 6 bases and V 3 bases, and 6 bases lay outside the gene matches. The CDR3 sequence is 15 residues long. Germline loops: CDR1 KGHSH, CDR2 LQKENI. Here the CDR3 reads CASSPSSGGSQTQYF. Here the CDR3 DNA reads TGTGCCAGCTCACCTTCTAGCGGGGGGTCGCAGACCCAGTACTTC. Full variable domain (missing parts from reference TRBV18 and TRBJ2-5): NAGVMQNPRHLVRRRGQEARLRCSPMKGHSHVYWYRQLPEEGLKFMVYLQKENIIDESGMPKERFSAEFPKEGPSILRIQQVVRGDSAAYFCASSPSSGGSQTQYFGPGTRLLVL.